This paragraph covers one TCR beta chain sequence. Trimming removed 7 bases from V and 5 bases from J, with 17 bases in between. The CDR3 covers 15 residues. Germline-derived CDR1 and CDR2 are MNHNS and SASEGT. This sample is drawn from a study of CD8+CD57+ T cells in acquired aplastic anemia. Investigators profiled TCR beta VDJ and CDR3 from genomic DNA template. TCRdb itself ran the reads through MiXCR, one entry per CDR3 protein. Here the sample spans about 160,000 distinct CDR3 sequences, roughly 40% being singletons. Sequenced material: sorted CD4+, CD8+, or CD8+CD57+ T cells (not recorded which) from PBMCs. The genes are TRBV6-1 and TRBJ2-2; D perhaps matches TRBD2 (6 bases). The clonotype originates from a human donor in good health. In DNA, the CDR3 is TGTGCCAGCACACCAATGGGAGGCAGAACCGGGGAGCTGTTTTTT. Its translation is CASTPMGGRTGELFF.